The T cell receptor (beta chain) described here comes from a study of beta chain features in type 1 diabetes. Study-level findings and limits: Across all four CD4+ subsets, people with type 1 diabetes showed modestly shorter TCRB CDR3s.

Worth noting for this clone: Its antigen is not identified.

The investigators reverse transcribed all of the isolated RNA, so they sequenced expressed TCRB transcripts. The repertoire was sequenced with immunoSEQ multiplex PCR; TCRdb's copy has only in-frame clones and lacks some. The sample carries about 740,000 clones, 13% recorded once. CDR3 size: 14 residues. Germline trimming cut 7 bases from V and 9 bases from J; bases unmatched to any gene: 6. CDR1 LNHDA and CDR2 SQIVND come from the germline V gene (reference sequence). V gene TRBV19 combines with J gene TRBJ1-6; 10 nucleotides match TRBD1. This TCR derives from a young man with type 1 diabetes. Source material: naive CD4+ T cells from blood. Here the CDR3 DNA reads TGTGCCAGTACCCGAGGGGACAGGGGTTCACCCCTCCACTTT. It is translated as CASTRGDRGSPLHF.